The 17 T cell receptor beta chains below were found in one sample sequenced in a study of blood T cells in healthy people across ages. The second PCR ran 7 to 11 cycles with a sample-barcoded 5' primer and J-beta primers. Using its own MiXCR run on the 5' RACE reads, TCRdb lists one record per CDR3 protein. The data contain 550,000 to 750,000 distinct CDR3 sequences, around 20% of them singletons. Sequencing input: blood. The receptors stem from a man between 70 and 80 years old in good health.

The chain carries TRBV7-8 and TRBJ2-3, with TRBD1 as a possible D gene (6 bases). V was shortened by 5 bases and J by 6 bases, with 21 bases between the two germline ends. The length of the CDR3 is 16 residues. Looked up from germline, CDR1 is SGHVS and CDR2 is FQNEAQ. The CDR3 here is CASSARNSPGVDTQYF. CDR3 sequence (DNA): TGTGCCAGCAGCGCGCGAAATTCTCCAGGGGTGGATACGCAGTATTTT.

V is TRBV5-4 and J is TRBJ2-7; possibly TRBD2 for D (5 bases). CDR1 and CDR2 (germline): SGHNT, YYREEE (reference sequence). The CDR3 totals 14 residues. Trimming shortened V by 7 bases and J by 3 bases, and 17 bases separated the two germline ends. In DNA form, the CDR3 reads TGTGCCAGCCGACGGGATGGCGGTTTCTACGAGCAGTACTTC. Its protein product is CASRRDGGFYEQYF.

This clonotype turned up a few times. This sequence joins TRBV12-3 or TRBV12-4 and TRBJ2-1; D is unclear. The germline V and J ends were trimmed by 5 bases and 0 bases, with 14 bases remaining between them. The CDR3 sequence is 16 residues long. The CDR3 DNA is TGTGCCAGCAGTCTTGACCTCTCAAGCTCCTACAATGAGCAGTTCTTC. The encoded protein is CASSLDLSSSYNEQFF.

This clonotype appeared a few times. The CDR3 region has the DNA TGTGCCAGCAGCAATAGCGGACCAGTCTACAATGAGCAGTTCTTC. Its protein product is CASSNSGPVYNEQFF. This rearrangement joins TRBV7-9 to TRBJ2-1; D is possibly TRBD2 (6 bases). Trimming removed 5 bases from V and 3 bases from J, with 14 bases in between. The germline CDR1 and CDR2 sequences are SEHNR and FQNEAQ (reference sequence). The CDR3 sequence is 15 residues long.

This sequence joins TRBV20-1 and TRBJ2-5; 7 positions match TRBD1. The J call may be incorrect, as the DNA end agrees better with TRBJ2-1. CDR1 is DFQATT and CDR2 is SNEGSKA in the germline V gene (reference sequence). The CDR3 loop spans 14 amino acids. DNA of the CDR3: TGCAGTGCTAGAGATCCCTTAACAGGGGATGAGCAGTTCTTC. It specifies CSARDPLTGDEQFF.

This clonotype was seen only a few times. V is TRBV5-6 and J is TRBJ2-5; 9 positions match TRBD1. The CDR3 consists of 17 residues. Germline-derived CDR1 and CDR2 are SGHDT and YYEEEE. V shed 4 bases and J 5 bases; nucleotides not matched to a gene: 15. The CDR3 sequence is CASSRTQGAPRRETQYF. The CDR3 DNA follows: TGTGCCAGCAGCAGAACACAGGGGGCGCCCCGGAGGGAGACCCAGTACTTC.

The rearrangement uses TRBV29-1 and TRBJ1-3; D call uncertain. CDR3 length: 15 amino acids. Germline V gene lookup returns CDR1 SQVTM and CDR2 ANQGSEA. The germline V and J ends were trimmed by 7 bases and 2 bases, with 18 bases remaining between them. The CDR3 region has the DNA TGCAGCGCCGTTGTTCCCGAGTGGGCTGGAAACACCATATATTTT. Its translation is CSAVVPEWAGNTIYF.

The chain couples TRBV25-1 to TRBJ1-2, with a possible D match to TRBD1 (6 bases). V was cut by 3 bases and J by 3 bases, with 14 bases left in between. This CDR3 has 15 amino acids. The germline V gene encodes CDR1 MGHDK and CDR2 SYGVNS. The CDR3 DNA is TGTGCCAGCAGTGATCGGGGGGGCGGGGACTATGGCTACACCTTC. Translating it yields CASSDRGGGDYGYTF.

The chain couples TRBV7-9 to TRBJ2-5, with a weak D call TRBD2 (7 bases). Germline V gene sequence: CDR1 SEHNR, CDR2 FQNEAQ (reference sequence). V lost 1 base and J 1 base, leaving 13 bases between the germline ends. This CDR3 spans 16 amino acids. CDR3: CASSLGGGLIQETQYF. DNA for the CDR3: TGTGCCAGCAGCTTAGGCGGGGGCCTAATCCAAGAGACCCAGTACTTC.

This clonotype was counted between two and nine times. The chain has TRBV5-1 and TRBJ2-5; D ambiguous. This CDR3 has 15 residues. CDR1 and CDR2 from the germline V gene are SGHRS and YFSETQ. The V end was cut by 1 base, the J end by 0 bases, with 10 bases between. The CDR3 coding sequence is TGCGCCAGCAGCTTGCTGGCTCAGAACCAAGAGACCCAGTACTTC. Amino acid sequence: CASSLLAQNQETQYF.

The chain uses TRBV20-1 and TRBJ2-2; D might be TRBD2 (7 bases). This CDR3 contains 16 residues. Per the germline V gene, CDR1 is DFQATT and CDR2 is SNEGSKA (reference sequence). The V end was cut by 6 bases, the J end by 7 bases, with 24 bases between. In DNA, the CDR3 is TGCAGTGCCAAGAGGCGAGGGGGGGGGGTGTTCGGGGAGCTGTTTTTT. It is translated as CSAKRRGGGVFGELFF.

This clonotype has a handful of counts. This chain connects TRBV20-1 to TRBJ2-1, with 9 bases lining up with TRBD2. CDR1 and CDR2 from the germline V gene are DFQATT and SNEGSKA (reference sequence). Germline trimming cut 3 bases from V and 4 bases from J; bases unmatched to any gene: 4. This CDR3 is 14 amino acids long. The DNA of the CDR3 is TGCAGTGCTAGTTCCGCGGGAGGGTACAATGAGCAGTTCTTC. Protein product: CSASSAGGYNEQFF.

This clonotype has only a few counts. This rearrangement joins TRBV12-3 or TRBV12-4 to TRBJ2-7; 9 bases agree with TRBD1. The trim removed 6 bases at V and 2 bases at J, leaving 8 bases unmatched. The CDR3 length is 15 residues. The CDR3 loop reads CASSGGQGWTYEQYF. CDR3 bases: TGTGCCAGCAGCGGCGGACAGGGGTGGACCTACGAGCAGTACTTC.

V gene TRBV5-1 combines with J gene TRBJ2-5; 7 nucleotides match TRBD2. The CDR3 is made up of 15 amino acids. V lost 2 bases to trimming and J lost 1 base; unmatched junction nucleotides: 5. Germline loops: CDR1 SGHRS, CDR2 YFSETQ. The CDR3 loop is CASSFEAGAQETQYF. The CDR3 nucleotides are TGCGCCAGCAGCTTTGAGGCGGGAGCCCAAGAGACCCAGTACTTC.

This clonotype has ten or more counts. The chain carries TRBV12-3 or TRBV12-4 and TRBJ1-2; 9 bases map to TRBD1. Trimming cost V 6 bases and J 7 bases; bases outside gene matches: 15. The CDR3 spans 16 residues. CDR3 residues: CASSPPPGQGEAGYTF. The CDR3, as DNA: TGTGCCAGCAGCCCCCCTCCGGGACAGGGAGAGGCTGGCTACACCTTC.

This clonotype showed up many times. The rearrangement links TRBV7-2 to TRBJ2-7; 11 nucleotides agree with TRBD2. CDR3 length: 15 residues. J was trimmed by 6 bases and V by 1 base; bases with no gene match: 5. The V gene's germline CDR1 is SGHTA and CDR2 FQGNSA. The CDR3 here is CASSLDSGRAGEQYF. As DNA, the CDR3 is TGTGCCAGCAGCTTAGATAGCGGGAGGGCCGGCGAGCAGTACTTC.

This rearrangement joins TRBV18 to TRBJ1-6, with a weak D call TRBD1 (5 bases). Germline loops: CDR1 KGHSH, CDR2 LQKENI. V dropped 3 bases and J dropped 7 bases, with 13 bases sitting between them. This CDR3 has 15 amino acids. DNA for the CDR3: TGTGCCAGCTCACCCCGGGACTCATCGAATTCACCCCTCCACTTT. Translation gives CASSPRDSSNSPLHF.